Below, 31 T cell receptor beta chains from the same sample are listed, as sequenced in a study of T cells after yellow fever vaccination. TCRdb redid the calling of the 5' RACE reads with MiXCR, one entry per CDR3 protein. The sample holds 620,000 or so distinct CDR3 sequences, 17% seen once. Sequencing used PBMCs, obtained 4 to 6 days after the first yellow fever vaccination. Every receptor here comes from a man aged 18 to 30 who received the YFV17D yellow fever vaccine.

The gene calls are TRBV29-1 and TRBJ2-1, with D perhaps matching TRBD1 (6 bases). There are 14 residues in the CDR3. CDR1 SQVTM and CDR2 ANQGSEA come from the germline V gene. Trimming removed 5 bases at V and 5 bases at J, with 16 bases between. CDR3 protein: CSVTGLLGHNEQFF. CDR3 nucleotides: TGCAGCGTTACAGGGCTCTTGGGGCACAATGAGCAGTTCTTC.

This sequence joins TRBV4-1 and TRBJ2-2; D gene ambiguous. Trimming stripped 3 bases from V and 1 base from J, with 6 bases between. Per germline, CDR1 MGHRA and CDR2 YSYEKL. The CDR3 covers 14 residues. The CDR3 sequence is CASSQYLNTGELFF. DNA for the CDR3: TGCGCCAGCAGCCAGTACTTGAACACCGGGGAGCTGTTTTTT.

This clonotype was seen only a few times. The chain joins TRBV7-9 to TRBJ1-5; D call uncertain. The germline gives CDR1 SEHNR, CDR2 FQNEAQ (reference sequence). V was pared by 2 bases and J by 9 bases, with 14 bases between. The CDR3 totals 14 residues. CDR3 bases: TGTGCCAGCAGCTTAAGTGGTACGACTGCGCCCCAGCATTTT. As protein: CASSLSGTTAPQHF.

The sample holds many counts of this clonotype. CDR3: CASSLDRIGRPLGNIQYF. CDR3 DNA: TGCGCCAGCAGCTTGGACCGCATCGGCAGGCCTCTTGGAAACATTCAGTACTTC. The chain joins TRBV5-1 to TRBJ2-4; unclear D gene. The V end was cut by 0 bases, the J end by 6 bases, with 22 bases between. This CDR3 is 18 amino acids long. Germline values: CDR1 SGHRS, CDR2 YFSETQ.

V is TRBV7-3 and J is TRBJ1-6; unclear D gene. This CDR3 is 13 amino acids long. The germline V gene encodes CDR1 SGHTA and CDR2 FQGTGA. Between the trimmed V and J ends, which lost 5 bases and 8 bases, there was a span of 10 bases. CDR3: CASSPDRDSPLHF. The CDR3 DNA is TGTGCCAGCAGCCCGGACCGGGATTCACCCCTCCACTTT.

With regard to this clonotype: A much larger clone lies one base from this, so it may be a read error. The rearrangement uses TRBV5-1 and TRBJ2-3; maybe TRBD1 (6 bases). The CDR3 has 17 residues. Germline V lookup: CDR1 SGHRS, CDR2 YFSETQ. Trimming took off 4 bases at V and 4 bases at J, with 22 bases between the two ends. The CDR3 DNA is TGCGCCAGCAGCGTACCGCGGACAGAACTCAGCGCAGATACGCAGTATTTT. This sequence encodes CASSVPRTELSADTQYF.

This clonotype was seen a few times. This chain links TRBV6-1 with TRBJ1-6, with TRBD1 matching over 9 bases. CDR1 is MNHNS, CDR2 SASEGT, per germline. V trimming: 7 bases; J trimming: 9 bases; junction bases outside the gene matches: 7. The CDR3 contains 14 residues. DNA for the CDR3: TGTGCCAGCAAAATAACAGGGGGCGTTTCACCCCTCCACTTT. This encodes CASKITGGVSPLHF.

This clonotype was counted a few times. This chain uses TRBV7-9 with TRBJ2-6; 7 bases are shared with TRBD1. The V and J ends lost 5 bases and 2 bases, in that order; junction bases with no gene match: 6. CDR3 size: 16 residues. The germline gives CDR1 SEHNR, CDR2 FQNEAQ (reference sequence). CDR3 nucleotide sequence: TGTGCCAGCAGCAGAGCAGGGACAGCTGGGGCCAACGTCCTGACTTTC. Translated, it gives CASSRAGTAGANVLTF.

This clonotype has a handful of counts. The chain uses TRBV27 and TRBJ2-2; D not resolved. The germline V and J ends were trimmed by 6 bases and 2 bases, with 7 bases remaining between them. CDR3 size: 13 residues. CDR1 is MNHEY and CDR2 is SMNVEV in the germline V gene (reference sequence). The CDR3 region has the DNA TGTGCCAGCAGACTCCCTAACACCGGGGAGCTGTTTTTT. Translation gives CASRLPNTGELFF.

The gene calls are TRBV7-8 and TRBJ1-1, with D hard to call. There are 12 residues in the CDR3. V gave up 6 bases and J gave up 5 bases, with 10 bases separating them. CDR1 is SGHVS and CDR2 is FQNEAQ in the germline V gene. DNA of the CDR3: TGTGCCAGCAGACTACCGGGGACTGAAGCTTTCTTT. Residues: CASRLPGTEAFF.

The chain is built from TRBV19 and TRBJ1-5; D may be TRBD1 (5 bases). Looked up from germline, CDR1 is LNHDA and CDR2 is SQIVND (reference sequence). Trimming removed 6 bases at V and 0 bases at J, with 18 bases between. The CDR3 loop spans 17 amino acids. The CDR3 spells CASSGRRGTYSNQPQHF. In DNA, the CDR3 is TGTGCCAGTAGCGGCCGTCGGGGGACCTATAGCAATCAGCCCCAGCATTTT.

This clonotype showed up many times. The chain joins TRBV18 to TRBJ2-1; 8 bases fit TRBD2. The CDR3 runs to 17 residues. The V gene end was trimmed by 0 bases and the J gene end by 7 bases; junction bases not matched to a gene: 11. Germline CDR1 and CDR2: KGHSH and LQKENI. CDR3 coding DNA: TGTGCCAGCTCACCACCTGCCCCGGGGGGGGCTAGGAATGAGCAGTTCTTC. This sequence encodes CASSPPAPGGARNEQFF.

This clonotype was recorded many times. This chain uses TRBV12-5 with TRBJ2-1, with 9 bases aligning to TRBD1. CDR3 length: 13 residues. The V gene end was trimmed by 4 bases and the J gene end by 10 bases; junction bases not matched to a gene: 5. CDR1 LGHNT and CDR2 FRNRAP come from the germline V gene. CDR3 residues: CASGSTGGGEQFF. The DNA of the CDR3 is TGTGCTAGTGGTTCGACAGGGGGTGGGGAGCAGTTCTTC.

This clonotype was counted between two and nine times. The rearrangement joins TRBV7-6 to TRBJ2-2; 8 bases fit TRBD2. The germline gives CDR1 SGHVS, CDR2 FNYEAQ. The trim removed 3 bases at V and 6 bases at J, leaving 15 bases unmatched. The CDR3 is made up of 18 amino acids. The CDR3 spells CASSFSYKRGGVAGELFF. The CDR3 DNA reads TGTGCCAGCAGCTTTTCTTACAAACGGGGGGGTGTTGCCGGGGAGCTGTTTTTT.

This chain joins TRBV28 and TRBJ1-5; D remains unclear. Looked up from germline, CDR1 is MDHEN and CDR2 is SYDVKM. Deletions cut 7 bases from V and 7 bases from J, with 8 bases between. This CDR3 is built from 11 residues. For the CDR3, the DNA is TGTGCCAGCAATAACCAGCAGCCCCAGCATTTT. It translates to CASNNQQPQHF.

This clonotype came up a few times. The V gene is TRBV4-1, the J gene TRBJ1-5, with D possibly TRBD1 on 6 matching bases. V dropped 2 bases and J dropped 0 bases, with 14 bases sitting between them. The CDR3 runs 17 residues. The V gene's germline CDR1 is MGHRA and CDR2 YSYEKL. As DNA, the CDR3 is TGCGCCAGCAGCCAAACCTCAGGGGTTTATAGCAATCAGCCCCAGCATTTT. Translating gives CASSQTSGVYSNQPQHF.

The rearrangement joins TRBV12-3 or TRBV12-4 to TRBJ2-3; D may be TRBD2 (5 bases). There are 15 residues in the CDR3. The V end lost 7 bases, the J end lost 0 bases, and 14 bases lay between the germline ends. The CDR3 DNA is TGTGCCAGCACCCCCGAACCGGGGAGCACAGATACGCAGTATTTT. It translates to CASTPEPGSTDTQYF.

This clonotype was observed a few times. This CDR3 reads CASSLRRPRLSGANVLTF. In DNA form, the CDR3 reads TGCGCCAGCAGCTTGAGAAGACCCCGACTCTCTGGGGCCAACGTCCTGACTTTC. V gene TRBV5-1 combines with J gene TRBJ2-6; D gene uncertain. V lost 1 base and J lost 0, with 14 bases in between. Germline CDR1 reads SGHRS; CDR2 reads YFSETQ. The length of the CDR3 is 18 residues. The whole variable domain, remainder taken from reference TRBV5-1 and TRBJ2-6, is KAGVTQTPRYLIKTRGQQVTLSCSPISGHRSVSWYQQTPGQGLQFLFEYFSETQRNKGNFPGRFSGRQFSNSRSEMNVSTLELGDSALYLCASSLRRPRLSGANVLTFGAGSRLTVL.

This sequence joins TRBV4-3 and TRBJ2-6; D perhaps matches TRBD2 (6 bases). V lost 4 bases and J 4 bases, leaving 20 bases between the germline ends. CDR1 is LGHNA and CDR2 is YSLEER in the germline V gene. This CDR3 is 18 amino acids long. CDR3 DNA sequence: TGCGCCAGCAGCCCAAGGAGGAGGGGTCCGGTCGGGGCCAACGTCCTGACTTTC. This translates into CASSPRRRGPVGANVLTF.

The chain recombines TRBV6-5 with TRBJ2-3, with D possibly matching TRBD2 (5 bases). Trimming stripped 0 bases from V and 2 bases from J, with 9 bases between. Germline loops: CDR1 MNHEY, CDR2 SVGAGI. The length of the CDR3 is 15 residues. As DNA, the CDR3 is TGTGCCAGCAGTTACTCGATCGGGGTCACAGATACGCAGTATTTT. This codes for CASSYSIGVTDTQYF.

The J gene is TRBJ2-2, the V gene TRBV11-2, with 9 nucleotides matching TRBD1. CDR1 is SGHAT, CDR2 FQNNGV, per germline. V gave up 5 bases and J gave up 4 bases; unmatched junction bases: 5. CDR3 length: 15 residues. This CDR3 reads CASSPGDRVTGELFF. DNA for the CDR3: TGTGCCAGCAGCCCCGGGGACAGGGTCACCGGGGAGCTGTTTTTT.

This clonotype was detected only a few times. This chain joins TRBV6-1 and TRBJ2-7; D may be TRBD1 (6 bases). CDR3 length equals 14 residues. Between the trimmed V and J ends, which lost 6 bases and 4 bases, there was a span of 16 bases. The germline V gene has CDR1 MNHNS and CDR2 SASEGT. Here the CDR3 DNA reads TGTGCCAGCAGGATGGGACAAGTAGAGTACGAGCAGTACTTC. This gives the protein CASRMGQVEYEQYF.

The table lists this clonotype with a few counts. The V call is TRBV10-2, the J call TRBJ1-1; tentatively, D is TRBD1 (6 bases). The V gene lost 3 bases and the J gene lost 3 bases, with 8 bases spanning the gap. There are 13 residues in the CDR3. Germline loops: CDR1 WSHSY, CDR2 SAAADI. The CDR3 DNA follows: TGCGCCAGCAGTGACTACAGGGACACTGAAGCTTTCTTT. Translation gives CASSDYRDTEAFF.

CDR3 in amino acids: CSARNGGSLYEQYV. CDR3 in DNA: TGCAGTGCTAGAAACGGGGGCTCACTCTACGAGCAGTACGTC. V gene TRBV20-1 combines with J gene TRBJ2-7; D is possibly TRBD1 or TRBD2 (6 bases each). V was trimmed by 2 bases and J by 3 bases, leaving 14 bases between them. The germline V gene has CDR1 DFQATT and CDR2 SNEGSKA (reference sequence). This CDR3 comprises 14 residues.

V usage is TRBV7-9 and J usage is TRBJ1-5, with D perhaps matching TRBD1 (5 bases). Germline loops: CDR1 SEHNR, CDR2 FQNEAQ (reference sequence). CDR3 size: 16 residues. V shed 4 bases and J shed 7 bases, with 20 bases lying between them. In DNA, the CDR3 is TGTGCCAGCAGCTCAATGGAGGGGCAAGATAAACAGCCCCAGCATTTT. Encoded protein: CASSSMEGQDKQPQHF. The variable domain in full, completed from reference TRBV7-9 and TRBJ1-5, reads DTGVSQNPRHKITKRGQNVTFRCDPISEHNRLYWYRQTLGQGPEFLTYFQNEAQLEKSRLLSDRFSAERPKGSFSTLEIQRTEQGDSAMYLCASSSMEGQDKQPQHFGDGTRLSIL.

The rearrangement uses TRBV5-1 and TRBJ1-4; D ambiguous. Trimming pared 1 base from V and 0 bases from J, leaving 10 bases between. This CDR3 is 16 amino acids long. Germline CDR1 is SGHRS and CDR2 is YFSETQ. The CDR3: CASSLRARATNEKLFF. The DNA for the CDR3 is TGCGCCAGCAGCTTGCGCGCGAGAGCAACTAATGAAAAACTGTTTTTT. The full variable domain, rest sourced from reference TRBV5-1 and TRBJ1-4, is KAGVTQTPRYLIKTRGQQVTLSCSPISGHRSVSWYQQTPGQGLQFLFEYFSETQRNKGNFPGRFSGRQFSNSRSEMNVSTLELGDSALYLCASSLRARATNEKLFFGSGTQLSVL.

In this sample, this clonotype turned up a few times. The chain couples TRBV13 to TRBJ2-5; perhaps TRBD2 as D (6 bases). V lost 5 bases and J lost 5, with 18 bases in between. Germline V CDR1 and CDR2: PRHDT, FYEKMQ (reference sequence). There are 15 residues in the CDR3. DNA of the CDR3: TGTGCCAGCAGCAGCCGGGACTCCCTCGGGGAGACCCAGTACTTC. Protein product: CASSSRDSLGETQYF.

The gene calls are TRBV7-2 and TRBJ2-3; unclear D gene. V lost 0 bases and J lost 4, with 11 bases in between. CDR1 SGHTA and CDR2 FQGNSA come from the germline V gene. This CDR3 region has 15 residues. CDR3 DNA: TGTGCCAGCAGCTTAGCCCTTATTACCGCAGATACGCAGTATTTT. Protein: CASSLALITADTQYF.

This clonotype has more than one count but fewer than ten. The chain carries TRBV5-4 and TRBJ2-3, with a tentative D call TRBD1 (5 bases). The V end lost 1 base, the J end lost 0 bases, and 12 bases lay between the germline ends. This CDR3 is built from 16 residues. CDR1 and CDR2 from the germline V gene are SGHNT and YYREEE (reference sequence). Written as DNA, the CDR3 is TGTGCCAGCAGCTTGTCGGCAGGGCCAAGCACAGATACGCAGTATTTT. Translating gives CASSLSAGPSTDTQYF.

In this sample, this clonotype turned up many times. This chain connects TRBV6-1 to TRBJ2-5; no firm D call. Germline V gene data show CDR1 as MNHNS and CDR2 as SASEGT. The CDR3 runs to 13 residues. Trimming removed 5 bases from V and 5 bases from J, with 12 bases in between. CDR3 coding DNA: TGTGCCAGCAGTCGCAGACAAGGGGAGACCCAGTACTTC. Translating gives CASSRRQGETQYF.

In its sample, this clonotype was seen a few times. The rearrangement links TRBV4-3 to TRBJ2-2; D is ambiguous. Per germline, CDR1 LGHNA and CDR2 YSLEER. CDR3 length: 18 amino acids. V was clipped by 1 base and J by 4 bases, with 19 bases between them. This chain's CDR3 is CASSQGLEWLGLTGELFF. CDR3 nucleotide sequence: TGCGCCAGCAGCCAAGGTCTCGAGTGGCTTGGGCTCACCGGGGAGCTGTTTTTT.